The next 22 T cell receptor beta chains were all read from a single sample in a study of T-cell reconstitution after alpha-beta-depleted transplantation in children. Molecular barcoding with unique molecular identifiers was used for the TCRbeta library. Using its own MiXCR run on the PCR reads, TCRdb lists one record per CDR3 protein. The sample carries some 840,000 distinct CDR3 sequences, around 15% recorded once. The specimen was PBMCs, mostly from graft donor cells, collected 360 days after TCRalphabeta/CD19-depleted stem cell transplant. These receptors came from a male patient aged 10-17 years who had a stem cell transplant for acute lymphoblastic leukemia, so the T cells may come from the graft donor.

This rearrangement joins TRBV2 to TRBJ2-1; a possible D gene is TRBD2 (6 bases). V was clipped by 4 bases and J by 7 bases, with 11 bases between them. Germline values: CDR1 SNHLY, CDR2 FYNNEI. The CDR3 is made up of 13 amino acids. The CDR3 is CASSGGLGNEQFF. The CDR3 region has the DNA TGTGCCAGCAGTGGGGGACTGGGGAATGAGCAGTTCTTC. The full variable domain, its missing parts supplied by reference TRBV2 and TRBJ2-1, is EPEVTQTPSHQVTQMGQEVILRCVPISNHLYFYWYRQILGQKVEFLVSFYNNEISEKSEIFDDQFSVERPDGSNFTLKIRSTKLEDSAMYFCASSGGLGNEQFFGPGTRLTVL.

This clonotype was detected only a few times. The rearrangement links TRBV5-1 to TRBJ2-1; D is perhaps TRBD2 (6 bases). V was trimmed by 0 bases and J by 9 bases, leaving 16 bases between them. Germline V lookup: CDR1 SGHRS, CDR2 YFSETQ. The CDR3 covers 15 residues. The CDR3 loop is CASSLAGGGSGEQFF. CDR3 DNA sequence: TGCGCCAGCAGCTTGGCCGGAGGCGGTAGCGGTGAGCAGTTCTTC.

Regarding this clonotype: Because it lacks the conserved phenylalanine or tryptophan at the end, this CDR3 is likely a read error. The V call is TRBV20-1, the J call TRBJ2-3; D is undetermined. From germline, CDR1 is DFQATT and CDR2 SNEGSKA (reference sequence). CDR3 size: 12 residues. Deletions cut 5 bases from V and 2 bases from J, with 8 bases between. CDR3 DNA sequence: TGCAGTGCTCCAGTCTACACAGATACGCAGTATCTT. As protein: CSAPVYTDTQYL.

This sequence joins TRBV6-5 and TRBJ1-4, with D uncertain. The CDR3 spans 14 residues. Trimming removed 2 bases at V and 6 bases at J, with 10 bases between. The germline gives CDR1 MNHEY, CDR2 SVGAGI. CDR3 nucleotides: TGTGCCAGCAGTTACGGCCGTCGGGATGAAAAACTGTTTTTT. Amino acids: CASSYGRRDEKLFF.

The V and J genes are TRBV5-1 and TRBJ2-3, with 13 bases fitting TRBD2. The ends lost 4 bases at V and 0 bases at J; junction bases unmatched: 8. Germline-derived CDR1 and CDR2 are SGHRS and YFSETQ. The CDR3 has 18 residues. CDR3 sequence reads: CASSKGLAGVLSTDTQYF. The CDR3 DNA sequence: TGCGCCAGCAGCAAAGGACTAGCGGGAGTGCTGAGCACAGATACGCAGTATTTT.

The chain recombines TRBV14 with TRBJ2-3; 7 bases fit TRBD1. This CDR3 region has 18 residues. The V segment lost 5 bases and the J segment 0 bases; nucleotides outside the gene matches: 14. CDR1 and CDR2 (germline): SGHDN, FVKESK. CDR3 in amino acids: CASSNVPGQRTSTDTQYF. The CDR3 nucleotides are TGTGCCAGCAGCAATGTCCCGGGACAGAGAACTAGCACAGATACGCAGTATTTT.

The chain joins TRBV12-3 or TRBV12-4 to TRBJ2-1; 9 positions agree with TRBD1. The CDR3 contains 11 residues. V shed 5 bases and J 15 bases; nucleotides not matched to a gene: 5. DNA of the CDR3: TGTGCCAGCAGTCCGACAGGGGGGGTGTTCTTC. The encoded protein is CASSPTGGVFF.

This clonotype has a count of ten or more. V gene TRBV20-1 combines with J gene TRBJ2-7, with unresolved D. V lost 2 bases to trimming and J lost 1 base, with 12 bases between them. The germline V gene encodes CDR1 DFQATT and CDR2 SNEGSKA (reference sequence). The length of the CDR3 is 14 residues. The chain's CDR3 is CSARTVRGSYEQYF. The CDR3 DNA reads TGCAGTGCTAGAACGGTGAGAGGATCCTACGAGCAGTACTTC.

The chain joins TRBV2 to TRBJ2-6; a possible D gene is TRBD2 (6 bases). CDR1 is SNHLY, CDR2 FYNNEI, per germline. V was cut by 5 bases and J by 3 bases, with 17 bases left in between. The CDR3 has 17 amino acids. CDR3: CASSLLAIALGANVLTF. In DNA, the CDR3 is TGTGCCAGCAGTCTGCTAGCGATTGCTCTTGGGGCCAACGTCCTGACTTTC.

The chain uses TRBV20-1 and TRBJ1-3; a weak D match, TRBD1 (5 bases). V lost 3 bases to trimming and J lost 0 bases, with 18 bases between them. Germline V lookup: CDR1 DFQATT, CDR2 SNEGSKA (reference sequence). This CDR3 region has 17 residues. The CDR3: CSASRTGQGYSGNTIYF. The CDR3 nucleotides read TGCAGTGCTAGCAGGACCGGGCAGGGTTACTCTGGAAACACCATATATTTT.

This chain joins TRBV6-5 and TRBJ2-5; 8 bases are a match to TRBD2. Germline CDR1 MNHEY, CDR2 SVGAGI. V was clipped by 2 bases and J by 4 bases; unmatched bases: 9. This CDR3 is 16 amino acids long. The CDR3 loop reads CASSYGAGEVGETQYF. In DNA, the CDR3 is TGTGCCAGCAGTTACGGAGCGGGAGAGGTGGGAGAGACCCAGTACTTC.

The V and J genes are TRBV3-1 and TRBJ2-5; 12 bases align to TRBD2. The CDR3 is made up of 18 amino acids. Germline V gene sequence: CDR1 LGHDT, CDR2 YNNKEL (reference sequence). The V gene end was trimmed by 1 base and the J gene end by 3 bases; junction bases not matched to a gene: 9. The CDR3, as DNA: TGTGCCAGCAGCCAAGGTTGGTGGACTAGCGGGGACGAAGAGACCCAGTACTTC. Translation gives CASSQGWWTSGDEETQYF.

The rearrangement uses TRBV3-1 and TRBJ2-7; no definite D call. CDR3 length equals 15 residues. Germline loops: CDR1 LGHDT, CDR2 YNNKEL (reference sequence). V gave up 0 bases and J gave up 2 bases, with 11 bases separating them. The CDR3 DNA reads TGTGCCAGCAGCCAAGATCCAGGCCGGACCTACGAGCAGTACTTC. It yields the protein CASSQDPGRTYEQYF.

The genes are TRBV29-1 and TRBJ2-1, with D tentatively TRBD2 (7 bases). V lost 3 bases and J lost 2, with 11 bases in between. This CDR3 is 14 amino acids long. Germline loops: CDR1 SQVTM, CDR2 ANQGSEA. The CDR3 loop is CSVETGGPYNEQFF. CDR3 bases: TGCAGCGTTGAGACCGGGGGGCCCTACAATGAGCAGTTCTTC.

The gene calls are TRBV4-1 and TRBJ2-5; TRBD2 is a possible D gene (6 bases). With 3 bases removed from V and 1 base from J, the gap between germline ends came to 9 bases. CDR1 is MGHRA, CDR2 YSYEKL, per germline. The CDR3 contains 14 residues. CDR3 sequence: CASSHTSIQETQYF. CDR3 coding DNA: TGCGCCAGCAGCCATACTAGCATCCAAGAGACCCAGTACTTC.

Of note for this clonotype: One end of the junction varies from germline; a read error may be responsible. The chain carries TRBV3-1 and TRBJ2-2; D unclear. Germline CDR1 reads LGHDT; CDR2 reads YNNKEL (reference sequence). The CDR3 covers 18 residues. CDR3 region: CATSHLLRPPANTGELFF. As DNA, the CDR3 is TGTGCCACCAGCCATCTCCTCAGGCCCCCCGCGAACACCGGGGAGCTGTTTTTT.

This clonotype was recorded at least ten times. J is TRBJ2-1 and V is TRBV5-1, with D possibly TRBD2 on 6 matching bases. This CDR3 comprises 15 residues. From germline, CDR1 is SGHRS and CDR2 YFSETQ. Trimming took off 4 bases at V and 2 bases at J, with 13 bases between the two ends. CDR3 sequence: CASSPPAGTYNEQFF. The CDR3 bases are TGCGCCAGCAGCCCCCCGGCGGGAACCTACAATGAGCAGTTCTTC.

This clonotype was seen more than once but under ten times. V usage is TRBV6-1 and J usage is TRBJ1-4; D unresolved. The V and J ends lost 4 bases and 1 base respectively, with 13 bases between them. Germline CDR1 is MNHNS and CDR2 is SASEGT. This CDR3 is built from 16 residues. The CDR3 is CASSGGRIRTNEKLFF. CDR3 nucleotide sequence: TGTGCCAGCAGTGGCGGACGGATTCGAACTAATGAAAAACTGTTTTTT.

The CDR3 spells CSARPGTSGRSKQFF. The CDR3 region has the DNA TGCAGTGCTAGACCCGGGACTAGCGGGAGGTCCAAGCAGTTCTTC. The V and J genes are TRBV20-1 and TRBJ2-1; 15 bases align to TRBD2. Germline V lookup: CDR1 DFQATT, CDR2 SNEGSKA (reference sequence). The CDR3 is 15 residues long. The V segment lost 2 bases and the J segment 11 bases; nucleotides outside the gene matches: 7.

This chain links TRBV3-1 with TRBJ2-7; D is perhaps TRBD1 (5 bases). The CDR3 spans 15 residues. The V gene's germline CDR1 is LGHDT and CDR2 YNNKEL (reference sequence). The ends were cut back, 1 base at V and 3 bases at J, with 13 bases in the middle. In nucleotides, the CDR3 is TGTGCCAGCAGCCAAGTCCCCCAGGGTCTCTACGAGCAGTACTTC. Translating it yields CASSQVPQGLYEQYF.

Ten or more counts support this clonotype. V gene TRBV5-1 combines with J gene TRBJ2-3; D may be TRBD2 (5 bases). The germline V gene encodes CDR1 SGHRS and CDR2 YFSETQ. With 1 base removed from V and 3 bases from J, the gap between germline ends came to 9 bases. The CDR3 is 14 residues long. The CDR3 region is CASSLTSETDTQYF. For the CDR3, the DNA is TGCGCCAGCAGCTTGACTAGTGAAACAGATACGCAGTATTTT.

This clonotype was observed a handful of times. The CDR3, as DNA: TGCAGCGTTGCGACTAGCGGGACGCAAACCGGGGAGCTGTTTTTT. Translated: CSVATSGTQTGELFF. The rearrangement joins TRBV29-1 to TRBJ2-2, with 11 bases matching TRBD2. The germline V gene encodes CDR1 SQVTM and CDR2 ANQGSEA. With 4 bases clipped from V and 5 bases from J, the junction kept 6 bases outside the gene matches. The CDR3 is 15 residues long.